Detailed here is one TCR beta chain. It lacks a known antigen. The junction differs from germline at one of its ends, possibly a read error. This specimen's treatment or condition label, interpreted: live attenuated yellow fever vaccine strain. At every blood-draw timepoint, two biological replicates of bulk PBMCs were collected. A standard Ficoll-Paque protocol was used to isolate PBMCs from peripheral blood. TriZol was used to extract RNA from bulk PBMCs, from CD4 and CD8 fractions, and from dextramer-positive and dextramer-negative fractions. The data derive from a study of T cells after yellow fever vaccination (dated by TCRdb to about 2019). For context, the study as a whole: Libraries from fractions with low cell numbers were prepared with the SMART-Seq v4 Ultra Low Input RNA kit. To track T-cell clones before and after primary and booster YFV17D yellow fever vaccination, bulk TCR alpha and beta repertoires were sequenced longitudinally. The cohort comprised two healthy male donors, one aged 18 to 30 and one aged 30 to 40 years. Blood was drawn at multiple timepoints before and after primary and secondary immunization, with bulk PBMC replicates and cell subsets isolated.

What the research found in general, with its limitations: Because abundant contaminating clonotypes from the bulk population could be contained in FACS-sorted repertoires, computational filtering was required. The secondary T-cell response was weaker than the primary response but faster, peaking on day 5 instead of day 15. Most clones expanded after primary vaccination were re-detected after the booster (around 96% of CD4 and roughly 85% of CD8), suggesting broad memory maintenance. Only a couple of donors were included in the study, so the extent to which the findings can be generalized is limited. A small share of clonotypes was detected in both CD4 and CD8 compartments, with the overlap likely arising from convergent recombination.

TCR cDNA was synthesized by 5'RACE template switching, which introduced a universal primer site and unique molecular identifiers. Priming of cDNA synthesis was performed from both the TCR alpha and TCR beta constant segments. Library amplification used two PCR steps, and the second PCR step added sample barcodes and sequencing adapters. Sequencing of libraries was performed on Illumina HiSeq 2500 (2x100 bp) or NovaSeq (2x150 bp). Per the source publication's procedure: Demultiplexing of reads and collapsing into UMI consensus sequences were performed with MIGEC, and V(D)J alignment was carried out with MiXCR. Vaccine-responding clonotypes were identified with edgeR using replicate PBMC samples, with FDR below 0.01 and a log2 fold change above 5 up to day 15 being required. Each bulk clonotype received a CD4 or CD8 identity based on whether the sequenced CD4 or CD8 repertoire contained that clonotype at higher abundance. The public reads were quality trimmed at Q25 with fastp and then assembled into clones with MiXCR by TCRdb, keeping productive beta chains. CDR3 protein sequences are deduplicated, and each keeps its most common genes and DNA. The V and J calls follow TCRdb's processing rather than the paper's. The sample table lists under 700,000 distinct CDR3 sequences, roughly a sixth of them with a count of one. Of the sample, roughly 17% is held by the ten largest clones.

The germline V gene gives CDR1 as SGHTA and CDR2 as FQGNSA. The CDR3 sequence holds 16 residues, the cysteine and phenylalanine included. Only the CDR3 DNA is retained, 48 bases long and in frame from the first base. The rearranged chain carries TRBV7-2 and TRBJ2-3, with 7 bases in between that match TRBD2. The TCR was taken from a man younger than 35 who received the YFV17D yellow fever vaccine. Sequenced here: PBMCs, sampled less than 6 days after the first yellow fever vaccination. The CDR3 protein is CASRDASGMSTDSQYF. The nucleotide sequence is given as TGTGCCAGCAGGGATGCCAGCGGGATGAGCACAGATTCGCAGTATTTT.